The entry that follows covers one TCR beta chain sequence. The antigen remains undetermined. The data originate from a study of cytomegalovirus exposure and HLA in healthy donors. Study-wide findings and caveats: Several top significant clusters appeared, in a later analysis, to be linked to common viral pathogens. In a later analysis, donors in an Asian-associated ancestry cluster reportedly had fewer N-insertions in productive TCRs than the cohort mean.

The germline V gene encodes CDR1 SEHNR and CDR2 FQNEAQ (reference sequence). With 3 bases clipped from V and 10 bases from J, the junction kept 3 bases outside the gene matches. The CDR3 extends over 13 amino acids. 13 Jbeta primers and 60 Vbeta primers were used for the PCR. Sequencing was performed with immunoSEQ multiplex PCR; in TCRdb, only in-frame clones are kept and a portion is missing. Among some 100,000 clones, around 73% were seen once, and the ten largest hold under 10%. Donors were nominally healthy when sampled, though unrecorded immune exposures were likely. The sequencing sample was made of PBMCs. The genes are TRBV7-9 and TRBJ1-6, with 7 bases identical to TRBD1. This TCR was recovered from a man in his forties in good health and CMV-seronegative. Here the CDR3 DNA reads TGTGCCAGCAGCTTTGACAGGGTCTCACCCCTCCACTTT. Its translation: CASSFDRVSPLHF.